The 10 T cell receptor beta chains reported below all come from one sample, sequenced in a study of blood T cells in healthy people across ages. A second about 7 to 12 cycle PCR used barcoded and J-beta primers. MiXCR, run by TCRdb on the 5' RACE reads, gives a single entry per CDR3 protein. This table holds hundreds of thousands of distinct CDR3 sequences, about half found once. Input material: blood. The receptors were sampled from a man aged 80 or over in good health.

This clonotype was picked up a small number of times. At one of its ends the junction is not consistent with the germline gene, which may arise from a read error. This chain links TRBV5-1 with TRBJ2-1; TRBD1 matches 8 bases. Germline V CDR1 and CDR2: SGHRS, YFSETQ. The CDR3 is 15 residues long. This CDR3 reads CASSLDRVTVSEQFF. Written as DNA, the CDR3 is TGCGCCAGCAGTTTGGACAGGGTTACCGTGAGTGAGCAGTTCTTC.

The rearrangement links TRBV4-2 to TRBJ2-3, with 7 bases that match TRBD2. Germline trimming cut 5 bases from V and 4 bases from J; bases unmatched to any gene: 12. Germline V lookup: CDR1 LGHNA, CDR2 YNFKEQ. The CDR3 has 16 amino acids. The CDR3 DNA sequence: TGTGCCAGCAGCTCGGGACTATCCGAGGGCGCAGATACGCAGTATTTT. Its protein product is CASSSGLSEGADTQYF.

There are a few counts of this clonotype. The chain joins TRBV4-1 to TRBJ2-5, with D perhaps matching TRBD2 (6 bases). Germline loops: CDR1 MGHRA, CDR2 YSYEKL. The CDR3 has 16 residues. Trimming shortened V by 0 bases and J by 1 base, and 12 bases separated the two germline ends. CDR3 protein: CASSQDLLAVQETQYF. CDR3 DNA: TGCGCCAGCAGCCAAGATTTACTAGCAGTCCAAGAGACCCAGTACTTC.

Ten or more counts support this clonotype. A junction end diverges from the germline sequence, so it may reflect a read error. This rearrangement joins TRBV5-1 to TRBJ2-3; D gene unclear. CDR3 size: 14 residues. From germline, CDR1 is SGHRS and CDR2 YFSETQ. CDR3 DNA: TGTGCCAGCAGCCCCAGGCCGAGCACAGATACGCAGTATTTT. Encoded protein: CASSPRPSTDTQYF. Full variable domain (missing parts from reference TRBV5-1 and TRBJ2-3): KAGVTQTPRYLIKTRGQQVTLSCSPISGHRSVSWYQQTPGQGLQFLFEYFSETQRNKGNFPGRFSGRQFSNSRSEMNVSTLELGDSALYLCASSPRPSTDTQYFGPGTRLTVL.

The rearrangement uses TRBV7-9 and TRBJ1-2; D gene unclear. The CDR3 contains 13 residues. CDR1 is SEHNR and CDR2 is FQNEAQ in the germline V gene (reference sequence). Trimming stripped 1 base from V and 4 bases from J, with 7 bases between. The CDR3 bases are TGTGCCAGCAGCTTAGGGTTCGGCTATGGCTACACCTTC. This codes for CASSLGFGYGYTF.

This clonotype was detected a few times. The J gene is TRBJ2-7, the V gene TRBV5-1; 9 bases align to TRBD2. Germline values: CDR1 SGHRS, CDR2 YFSETQ. V dropped 0 bases and J dropped 2; count of bases not matched to a gene: 3. This CDR3 comprises 15 residues. CDR3: CASSLDGTSPYEQYF. The CDR3 coding sequence is TGCGCCAGCAGCTTGGACGGGACTAGCCCCTACGAGCAGTACTTC.

The chain uses TRBV14 and TRBJ1-2; D is possibly TRBD1 (5 bases). Trimming took 2 bases from V and 8 from J, leaving 15 bases between them. The CDR3 runs to 14 residues. The germline gives CDR1 SGHDN, CDR2 FVKESK. The CDR3 DNA sequence: TGTGCCAGCAGCCAAAACCGGGACGCCGGAGGCTACACCTTC. As protein: CASSQNRDAGGYTF.

This sequence joins TRBV5-1 and TRBJ2-3; tentatively, D is TRBD2 (5 bases). This CDR3 contains 15 residues. Germline loops: CDR1 SGHRS, CDR2 YFSETQ. The V end was cut by 3 bases, the J end by 6 bases, with 17 bases between. In DNA form, the CDR3 reads TGCGCCAGCAGCTGCAGGACTCCAAACGGGGATACGCAGTATTTT. Translation gives CASSCRTPNGDTQYF.

The V and J genes are TRBV12-3 or TRBV12-4 and TRBJ2-1; no clear D gene. CDR3 size: 12 residues. Trimming removed 5 bases from V and 9 bases from J, with 11 bases in between. As DNA, the CDR3 is TGTGCCAGCAGTCTCGCGGCAGGTGAGCAGTTCTTC. This encodes CASSLAAGEQFF.

The V gene is TRBV18, the J gene TRBJ2-7, with TRBD2 matching 9 bases. After removal of 4 bases from V and 6 bases from J, the junction contained 10 bases not matched to a gene. CDR3 size: 15 residues. Germline V lookup: CDR1 KGHSH, CDR2 LQKENI. In DNA, the CDR3 is TGTGCCAGCTCACTCGCCAATAGCGGGGGAGGCGAGCAGTACTTC. Translated: CASSLANSGGGEQYF.